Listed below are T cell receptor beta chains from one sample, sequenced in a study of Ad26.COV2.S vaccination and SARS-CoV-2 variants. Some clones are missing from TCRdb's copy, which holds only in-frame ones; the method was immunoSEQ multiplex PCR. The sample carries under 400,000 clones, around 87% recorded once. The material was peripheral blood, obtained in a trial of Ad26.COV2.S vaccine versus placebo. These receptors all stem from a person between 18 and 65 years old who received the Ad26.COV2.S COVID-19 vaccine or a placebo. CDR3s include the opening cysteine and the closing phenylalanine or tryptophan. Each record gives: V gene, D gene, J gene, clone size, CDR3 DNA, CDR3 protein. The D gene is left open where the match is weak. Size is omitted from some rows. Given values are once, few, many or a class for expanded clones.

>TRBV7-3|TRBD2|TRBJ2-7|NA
TGTGCCAGCAGCCCATCCGGGACTATCGGGGACGAGCAGTACTTC
CASSPSGTIGDEQYF
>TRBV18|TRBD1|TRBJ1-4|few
TGTGCCAGCTCCGTGGGTGGGACAGGGGTCCTGAAGAAACTGTTTTTT
CASSVGGTGVLKKLFF
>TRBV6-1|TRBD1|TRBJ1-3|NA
TGTGCCAGCAGTGAGAATGCCGGGACAGGGATTGTGGACACCATATATTTT
CASSENAGTGIVDTIYF
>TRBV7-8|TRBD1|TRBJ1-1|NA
TGTGCCAGCAGCTTGTTCCACAGGGGGAGTACTGAAGCTTTCTTT
CASSLFHRGSTEAFF
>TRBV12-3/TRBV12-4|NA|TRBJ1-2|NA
TGTGCCAGCAGCCGGGACCCTCCCTATGGCTACACCTTC
CASSRDPPYGYTF
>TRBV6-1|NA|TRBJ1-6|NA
TGTGCCAGCAGGACGGGACAAGGGAATTCACCCCTCCACTTT
CASRTGQGNSPLHF
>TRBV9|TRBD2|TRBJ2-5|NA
TGTGCCAGCAGCGTAGCTCGCGGGGGAGAGACCCAGTACTTC
CASSVARGGETQYF
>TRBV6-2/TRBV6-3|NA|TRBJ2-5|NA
TGTGCCAGCAGTTACTCGACTGGGGCGAAGACCCAGTACTTC
CASSYSTGAKTQYF
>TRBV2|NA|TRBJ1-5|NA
TGTGCCAGCAGCGGGACGGGCAATCAGCCCCAGCATTTT
CASSGTGNQPQHF
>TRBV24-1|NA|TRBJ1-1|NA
TGTGCCACCAGTGATTTGCTCCGGGTCGCTATGAACACTGAAGCTTTCTTT
CATSDLLRVAMNTEAFF
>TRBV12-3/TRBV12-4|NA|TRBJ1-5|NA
TGTGCCAGCAGCAGTAGGGCAGGGCAGCCCCAGCATTTT
CASSSRAGQPQHF
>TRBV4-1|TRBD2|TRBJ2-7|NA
TGCGCCAGCAGCCAAGATGGTGCGGGGGGCAAGTCCTACGAGCAGTACTTC
CASSQDGAGGKSYEQYF
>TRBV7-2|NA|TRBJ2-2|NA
TGTGCCAGCAGCGTAGGACCGCTGGCCGGGGAGCTGTTTTTT
CASSVGPLAGELFF
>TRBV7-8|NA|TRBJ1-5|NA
TGTGCCAGCAGCCCTTTGGGCAGCTCTAGCAATCAGCCCCAGCATTTT
CASSPLGSSSNQPQHF
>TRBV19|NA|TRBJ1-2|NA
TGTGCCAGTAGGAGGGGTTTTAACTATGGCTACACCTTC
CASRRGFNYGYTF
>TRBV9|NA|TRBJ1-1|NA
TGTGCCAGCAGCGTGGACACAGGGACTGAAGCTTTCTTT
CASSVDTGTEAFF
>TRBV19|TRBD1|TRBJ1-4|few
TGTGCCAGTAGTAAGGGACAGACTAATGAAAAACTGTTTTTT
CASSKGQTNEKLFF
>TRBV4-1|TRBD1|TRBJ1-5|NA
TGCGCCAGCAGCCAAGAATTGGACAGGCTGAATCAGCCCCAGCATTTT
CASSQELDRLNQPQHF
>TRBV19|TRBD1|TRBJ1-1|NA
TGTGCCAGTAGTTTCAGGGGGGTGAACACTGAAGCTTTCTTT
CASSFRGVNTEAFF
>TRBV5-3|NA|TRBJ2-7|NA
TGTGCCAGAAGCTTGAGGATGGGACTCCACTATGTTTCCTACGAGCAGTACTTC
CARSLRMGLHYVSYEQYF
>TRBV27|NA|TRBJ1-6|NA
TGTGCCAGCAAGGGGAGTTCCTATAATTCACCCCTCCACTTT
CASKGSSYNSPLHF
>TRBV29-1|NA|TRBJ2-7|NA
TGCAGCGTTGGGGAAGCTCTTTCCTCCTACGAGCAGTACTTC
CSVGEALSSYEQYF